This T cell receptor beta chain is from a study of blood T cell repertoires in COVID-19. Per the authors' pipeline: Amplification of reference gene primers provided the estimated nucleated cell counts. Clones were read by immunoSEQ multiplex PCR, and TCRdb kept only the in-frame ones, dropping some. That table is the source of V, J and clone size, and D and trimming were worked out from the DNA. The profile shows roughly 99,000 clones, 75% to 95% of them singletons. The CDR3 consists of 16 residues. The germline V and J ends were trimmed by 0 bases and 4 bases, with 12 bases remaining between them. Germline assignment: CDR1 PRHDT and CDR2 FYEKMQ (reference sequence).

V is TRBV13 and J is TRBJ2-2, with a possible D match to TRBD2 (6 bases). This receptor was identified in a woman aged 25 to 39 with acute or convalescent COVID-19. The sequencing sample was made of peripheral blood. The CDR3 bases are TGTGCCAGCAGCTTAGGACTAGCTGTTGGCACCGGGGAGCTGTTTTTT. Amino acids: CASSLGLAVGTGELFF. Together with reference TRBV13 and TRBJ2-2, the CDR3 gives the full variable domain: AAGVIQSPRHLIKEKRETATLKCYPIPRHDTVYWYQQGPGQDPQFLISFYEKMQSDKGSIPDRFSAQQFSDYHSELNMSSLELGDSALYFCASSLGLAVGTGELFFGEGSRLTVL.